The 14 T cell receptor beta chains presented below share a single source sample, sequenced in a study of early T cells in non-severe SARS-CoV-2 infection (dated by TCRdb to about 2021). The library was obtained by 5' RACE. Instrument on record: NextSeq 500. TCRdb reanalyzed the raw reads on its own, using fastp at Q25 for trimming and MiXCR for clone calling, and kept in-frame beta chains. Entries that share a CDR3 protein sequence are merged under the most common genes and DNA. Counted in this sample were roughly 30,000 distinct CDR3 sequences; more than 4% of them appeared once. The ten top clones hold around 6.3% of the sample. The material sequenced was whole blood. The receptors shown here come from an adult who was a healthcare worker with PCR-confirmed SARS-CoV-2 infection or an uninfected control (not recorded which).

This clonotype appeared many times. The chain couples TRBV20-1 to TRBJ2-1, with 16 bases that match TRBD2. V shed 3 bases and J 4 bases; nucleotides not matched to a gene: 12. The CDR3 totals 19 residues. The germline gives CDR1 DFQATT, CDR2 SNEGSKA (reference sequence). The chain's CDR3 is CSASPAGTSGGAGYNEQFF. The CDR3 DNA reads TGCAGTGCTAGCCCCGCCGGGACTAGCGGGGGGGCCGGTTACAATGAGCAGTTCTTC.

This clonotype was seen at least ten times. The gene calls are TRBV4-3 and TRBJ2-2; D not certain. CDR1 and CDR2 (germline): LGHNA, YSLEER. There are 14 residues in the CDR3. V lost 2 bases and J 4 bases, leaving 8 bases between the germline ends. The DNA for the CDR3 is TGCGCCAGCAGCCAAAGAGCAGCCACCGGGGAGCTGTTTTTT. Its translation is CASSQRAATGELFF.

In its sample, this clonotype was seen many times. The rearrangement joins TRBV29-1 to TRBJ2-7; possibly TRBD2 for D (5 bases). Per the germline V gene, CDR1 is SQVTM and CDR2 is ANQGSEA. V was clipped by 4 bases and J by 4 bases, with 11 bases between them. This CDR3 contains 12 residues. The CDR3: CSVGEGLYEQYF. The CDR3 DNA reads TGCAGCGTTGGAGAGGGCCTGTACGAGCAGTACTTC.

This clonotype was seen many times. This chain uses TRBV12-3 or TRBV12-4 with TRBJ2-4; a weak D match, TRBD2 (6 bases). CDR3 size: 14 residues. V lost 5 bases, J lost 8 bases, and 16 bases lay in between. CDR3 coding DNA: TGTGCCAGCAGTCCCCGGGACTGGGGGGACATTCAGTACTTC. It translates to CASSPRDWGDIQYF.

J is TRBJ2-2 and V is TRBV5-1; 8 nucleotides align to TRBD1. The V and J ends lost 0 bases and 3 bases, in that order; junction bases with no gene match: 13. The CDR3 loop spans 19 amino acids. CDR1 is SGHRS, CDR2 YFSETQ, per germline. The CDR3 DNA reads TGCGCCAGCAGCTTGGGCTCTAGACGGGACAGGTCCTACACCGGGGAGCTGTTTTTT. This codes for CASSLGSRRDRSYTGELFF. The full variable domain, its missing parts supplied by reference TRBV5-1 and TRBJ2-2, is KAGVTQTPRYLIKTRGQQVTLSCSPISGHRSVSWYQQTPGQGLQFLFEYFSETQRNKGNFPGRFSGRQFSNSRSEMNVSTLELGDSALYLCASSLGSRRDRSYTGELFFGEGSRLTVL.

The CDR3 is CASSIRGTGELFF. CDR3 nucleotide sequence: TGTGCCAGCAGTATAAGGGGCACCGGGGAGCTGTTTTTT. The gene calls are TRBV2 and TRBJ2-2, with a tentative D call TRBD1 (5 bases). Germline assignment: CDR1 SNHLY and CDR2 FYNNEI. Trimming shortened V by 5 bases and J by 4 bases, and 8 bases separated the two germline ends. CDR3 size: 13 residues.

This clonotype was observed many times. The chain uses TRBV7-6 and TRBJ2-5; 7 bases fit TRBD2. CDR1 and CDR2 (germline): SGHVS, FNYEAQ. V lost 6 bases, J lost 4 bases, and 8 bases stayed unmatched. The CDR3 sequence is 14 residues long. The CDR3 DNA sequence: TGTGCCAGCAGTCCGTCGGGGGGTTCAGAGACCCAGTACTTC. Encoded protein: CASSPSGGSETQYF.

The J gene is TRBJ2-7, the V gene TRBV25-1, with 11 nucleotides matching TRBD2. V dropped 1 base and J dropped 3; count of bases not matched to a gene: 5. The CDR3 consists of 16 residues. Germline lookup yields CDR1 MGHDK and CDR2 SYGVNS. The CDR3 nucleotides read TGTGCCAGCAGTGAATCCCGACTAGCGGGGTTCTACGAGCAGTACTTC. It is translated as CASSESRLAGFYEQYF.

This clonotype was observed a handful of times. The chain carries TRBV20-1 and TRBJ1-6; D gene uncertain. Between the trimmed V and J ends, which lost 2 bases and 7 bases, there was a span of 12 bases. CDR3 length equals 14 residues. Germline loops: CDR1 DFQATT, CDR2 SNEGSKA (reference sequence). The CDR3 DNA reads TGCAGTGCTAGAACTGGACCGCCAAATTCACCCCTCCACTTT. Its protein is CSARTGPPNSPLHF.

The V and J genes are TRBV5-6 and TRBJ2-3, with D unclear. This CDR3 has 14 amino acids. Germline V gene data show CDR1 as SGHDT and CDR2 as YYEEEE. V was trimmed by 0 bases and J by 4 bases, leaving 9 bases between them. The CDR3 bases are TGTGCCAGCAGCTTGGAGGTTTGGTCAGATACGCAGTATTTT. Its protein is CASSLEVWSDTQYF.

A few counts support this clonotype. The rearrangement joins TRBV20-1 to TRBJ2-3; no reliable D call. The CDR3 has 15 residues. Germline loops: CDR1 DFQATT, CDR2 SNEGSKA (reference sequence). V was pared by 1 base and J by 2 bases, with 13 bases between. The CDR3 DNA sequence: TGCAGTGCTAGAGTCTCTCTGGCAGCCACAGATACGCAGTATTTT. Residues: CSARVSLAATDTQYF.

The chain carries TRBV5-1 and TRBJ2-7, with D tentatively TRBD1 (5 bases). Trimming removed 1 base from V and 5 bases from J, with 19 bases in between. CDR3 length equals 16 residues. In germline, CDR1 is SGHRS, CDR2 YFSETQ. Here the CDR3 DNA reads TGCGCCAGCAGCTTGTCTATTCTTGGACATTTCAACGAGCAGTACTTC. Translation gives CASSLSILGHFNEQYF.

This clonotype occurred many times. This chain connects TRBV6-6 to TRBJ2-7, with 8 bases that match TRBD1. CDR3 size: 12 residues. The germline V gene encodes CDR1 MNHNY and CDR2 SVGAGI (reference sequence). With V trimmed by 6 bases and J by 5 bases, 3 bases remained unmatched. In DNA form, the CDR3 reads TGTGCCAGCAGCCGGACAGGGAACGAGCAGTACTTC. This encodes CASSRTGNEQYF.

This clonotype was counted between two and nine times. The V and J genes are TRBV5-1 and TRBJ2-5; the match to TRBD2 covers 11 bases. V was clipped by 3 bases and J by 4 bases; unmatched bases: 2. The germline V gene encodes CDR1 SGHRS and CDR2 YFSETQ. The length of the CDR3 is 14 residues. Here the CDR3 DNA reads TGCGCCAGCAGCTACGGGACTAGCGGAGAGACCCAGTACTTC. Translation: CASSYGTSGETQYF.